Below, 20 T cell receptor beta chains from the same sample are listed, as sequenced in a study of CD8 T cells in ankylosing spondylitis. One entry per CDR3 protein results from TCRdb running MiXCR on the 5' RACE reads. The sample includes about 240,000 distinct CDR3 sequences, 20% to 30% of them seen just once. The material sequenced was blood, either unsorted or a sorted T cell fraction (not recorded which). The receptors shown here come from a male donor with ankylosing spondylitis or in good health (not recorded which).

This clonotype was observed at least ten times. Its ends do not fully match the called genes, so a read error is possible. The chain employs TRBV6-5 and TRBJ2-1, with TRBD1 matching over 9 bases. This CDR3 comprises 15 residues. CDR1 and CDR2 (germline): MNHEY, SVGAGI. The chain's CDR3 is CASSSRTGVYDEQFF. Written as DNA, the CDR3 is TGTGCCAGCAGTTCTAGGACAGGGGTCTACGATGAGCAGTTCTTC.

Ten or more counts support this clonotype. The chain joins TRBV3-1 to TRBJ2-5; 8 nucleotides line up with TRBD1. The CDR3 length is 14 residues. Germline V CDR1 and CDR2: LGHDT, YNNKEL (reference sequence). V lost 1 base to trimming and J lost 2 bases; unmatched junction nucleotides: 0. The CDR3 loop reads CASSQGTGQETQYF. In nucleotides, the CDR3 is TGTGCCAGCAGCCAAGGGACAGGGCAAGAGACCCAGTACTTC.

This clonotype was detected a few times. The chain recombines TRBV20-1 with TRBJ1-6; D is ambiguous. Trimming pared 5 bases from V and 7 bases from J, leaving 15 bases between. This CDR3 has 14 amino acids. Germline loops: CDR1 DFQATT, CDR2 SNEGSKA (reference sequence). The CDR3 nucleotides read TGCAGTGCTGTGGAAGGGAGCTCAAATTCACCCCTCCACTTT. Amino acid sequence: CSAVEGSSNSPLHF.

This clonotype was observed at least ten times. The V gene is TRBV7-3, the J gene TRBJ2-3, with D perhaps matching TRBD2 (5 bases). V was shortened by 5 bases and J by 4 bases, with 13 bases between the two germline ends. CDR3 size: 14 residues. Germline V gene data show CDR1 as SGHTA and CDR2 as FQGTGA. CDR3 sequence reads: CASSLLGTSDTQYF. The CDR3 nucleotides are TGTGCCAGCAGCCTACTAGGAACCTCAGATACGCAGTATTTT.

Only a few counts were recorded for this clonotype. J is TRBJ2-7 and V is TRBV20-1, with D tentatively TRBD2 (6 bases). This CDR3 has 15 amino acids. With 4 bases removed from V and 5 bases from J, the gap between germline ends came to 21 bases. Germline values: CDR1 DFQATT, CDR2 SNEGSKA (reference sequence). The CDR3 DNA reads TGCAGTGCTACCCCCGGGTTGACGGGAGTGGACGAGCAGTACTTC. It encodes CSATPGLTGVDEQYF.

The chain links TRBV11-2 to TRBJ1-1; 8 bases agree with TRBD1. The germline V gene has CDR1 SGHAT and CDR2 FQNNGV. After removal of 5 bases from V and 6 bases from J, the junction contained 17 bases not matched to a gene. The CDR3 is 17 amino acids. CDR3: CASSDWGQVVGVPEAFF. In nucleotides, the CDR3 is TGTGCCAGCAGCGACTGGGGACAGGTCGTGGGAGTCCCTGAAGCTTTCTTT.

This clonotype occurred many times. The gene calls are TRBV28 and TRBJ1-4, with TRBD1 matching 9 bases. Germline values: CDR1 MDHEN, CDR2 SYDVKM. The CDR3 totals 14 residues. The trim removed 6 bases at V and 7 bases at J, leaving 6 bases unmatched. The CDR3 coding sequence is TGTGCCAGCAGCCGGGACAGGGTTGTTGAAAAACTGTTTTTT. Residues: CASSRDRVVEKLFF.

V gene TRBV6-1 combines with J gene TRBJ2-3; 8 positions match TRBD1. The CDR3 loop spans 16 amino acids. V shed 5 bases, J shed 4 bases, and the junction held 11 bases outside the gene matches. From germline, CDR1 is MNHNS and CDR2 SASEGT. In DNA form, the CDR3 reads TGTGCCAGCAGTCGGACAGGGTCTAAGGCCCCAGATACGCAGTATTTT. This gives the protein CASSRTGSKAPDTQYF.

This sequence joins TRBV18 and TRBJ2-7; 8 nucleotides match TRBD1. CDR3 length: 15 amino acids. Unmatched junction bases numbered 9, after V lost 3 bases and J lost 5 bases. Germline assignment: CDR1 KGHSH and CDR2 LQKENI. CDR3 protein: CASSPPSTGAHEQYF. CDR3 bases: TGTGCCAGCTCACCCCCATCGACAGGGGCACACGAGCAGTACTTC.

This clonotype was seen ten or more times. V is TRBV5-5 and J is TRBJ2-1; 9 bases map to TRBD2. The germline CDR1 and CDR2 sequences are SGHKS and YYEKEE (reference sequence). With V trimmed by 4 bases and J by 2 bases, 10 bases remained unmatched. The CDR3 extends over 17 amino acids. DNA of the CDR3: TGTGCCAGCAGCCTGTTTAGGAGCGGGGGGCCCTACAATGAGCAGTTCTTC. Amino acid sequence: CASSLFRSGGPYNEQFF. Combining the CDR3 with reference TRBV5-5 and TRBJ2-1 gives the whole variable domain DAGVTQSPTHLIKTRGQQVTLRCSPISGHKSVSWYQQVLGQGPQFIFQYYEKEERGRGNFPDRFSARQFPNYSSELNVNALLLGDSALYLCASSLFRSGGPYNEQFFGPGTRLTVL.

The V call is TRBV6-4, the J call TRBJ2-1; D is unresolved. V dropped 4 bases and J dropped 4 bases, with 11 bases sitting between them. This CDR3 comprises 14 residues. Germline CDR1 reads MRHNA; CDR2 reads SNTAGT. This CDR3 is CASSALVGYNEQFF. As DNA, the CDR3 is TGTGCCAGCAGTGCCCTGGTTGGGTACAATGAGCAGTTCTTC.

This clonotype was seen many times. The chain has TRBV11-2 and TRBJ1-2; D remains unclear. Germline CDR1 SGHAT, CDR2 FQNNGV. CDR3 length: 13 residues. V dropped 5 bases and J dropped 1 base, with 8 bases sitting between them. This CDR3 is CASSHDGNYGYTF. CDR3 DNA: TGTGCCAGCAGCCACGACGGTAACTATGGCTACACCTTC.

This clonotype was seen ten or more times. The chain uses TRBV15 and TRBJ2-6; a possible D gene is TRBD2 (6 bases). V was shortened by 1 base and J by 1 base, with 14 bases between the two germline ends. The length of the CDR3 is 18 residues. Germline CDR1 is LNHNV and CDR2 is YYDKDF (reference sequence). Here the CDR3 reads CATSRGREQISGANVLTF. The CDR3 DNA follows: TGTGCCACCAGCAGAGGGAGGGAACAAATATCTGGGGCCAACGTCCTGACTTTC.

This clonotype came up many times. The V gene is TRBV25-1, the J gene TRBJ2-2; D may match TRBD1 or TRBD2 (5 bases each). There are 17 residues in the CDR3. The germline V gene encodes CDR1 MGHDK and CDR2 SYGVNS. The V end lost 6 bases, the J end lost 5 bases, and 22 bases lay between the germline ends. CDR3 DNA sequence: TGTGCCAGCAGAGGGGCGATCGGGGCTGGGAGTACCGGGGAGCTGTTTTTT. This codes for CASRGAIGAGSTGELFF. The full variable domain, in which reference TRBV25-1 and TRBJ2-2 provide the parts outside the CDR3, is EADIYQTPRYLVIGTGKKITLECSQTMGHDKMYWYQQDPGMELHLIHYSYGVNSTEKGDLSSESTVSRIRTEHFPLTLESARPSHTSQYLCASRGAIGAGSTGELFFGEGSRLTVL.

Ten or more counts support this clonotype. This sequence joins TRBV10-3 and TRBJ1-4, with 8 bases aligning to TRBD1. Trimming removed 5 bases from V and 1 base from J; junction bases left unmatched: 9. CDR1 and CDR2 from the germline V gene are ENHRY and SYGVKD. This CDR3 has 17 amino acids. The CDR3 spells CAISKGQGRETNEKLFF. In DNA, the CDR3 is TGTGCCATCAGTAAAGGACAGGGCAGGGAAACTAATGAAAAACTGTTTTTT.

This sequence joins TRBV20-1 and TRBJ2-6; the match to TRBD1 covers 8 bases. Per the germline V gene, CDR1 is DFQATT and CDR2 is SNEGSKA (reference sequence). With 3 bases clipped from V and 4 bases from J, the junction kept 8 bases outside the gene matches. There are 16 residues in the CDR3. CDR3 coding DNA: TGCAGTGCTAGTGGCCAGGGGGCGCGCGGGGCCAACGTCCTGACTTTC. This sequence encodes CSASGQGARGANVLTF.

The V gene is TRBV6-1, the J gene TRBJ2-1; D assignment may be TRBD1 or TRBD2 (5 bases each). The CDR3 length is 14 residues. V was pared by 6 bases and J by 2 bases, with 11 bases between. CDR1 and CDR2 (germline): MNHNS, SASEGT. CDR3 residues: CASSRDGAYNEQFF. The CDR3 coding sequence is TGTGCCAGCAGCCGGGACGGAGCCTACAATGAGCAGTTCTTC.

The V call is TRBV20-1, the J call TRBJ2-4; 16 bases are shared with TRBD2. V dropped 1 base and J dropped 0; count of bases not matched to a gene: 3. The CDR3 covers 18 residues. Germline V gene lookup returns CDR1 DFQATT and CDR2 SNEGSKA (reference sequence). CDR3 coding DNA: TGCAGTGCTAGAGCGGGACTAGCGGGGGGGCTAGCCAAAAACATTCAGTACTTC. This sequence encodes CSARAGLAGGLAKNIQYF.

The chain uses TRBV6-5 and TRBJ2-4; a possible D gene is TRBD2 (6 bases). Germline V gene data show CDR1 as MNHEY and CDR2 as SVGAGI. The CDR3 has 17 amino acids. V was trimmed by 2 bases and J by 0 bases, leaving 14 bases between them. The CDR3 loop reads CASSYRGGDLAKNIQYF. The CDR3 nucleotides read TGTGCCAGCAGTTACCGAGGAGGGGACCTAGCCAAAAACATTCAGTACTTC.

This clonotype was counted a few times. The chain has TRBV29-1 and TRBJ1-1; perhaps TRBD1 as D (5 bases). CDR1 is SQVTM and CDR2 is ANQGSEA in the germline V gene. CDR3 length equals 12 residues. Trimming cost V 7 bases and J 6 bases, with 15 bases left between them. This CDR3 is CSAEGGDPEAFF. The CDR3 DNA is TGCAGCGCGGAGGGTGGGGACCCTGAAGCTTTCTTT.